A single sample gave rise to the 24 T cell receptor beta chains below, sequenced in a study of cytomegalovirus exposure and HLA in healthy donors. The repertoire was sequenced with immunoSEQ multiplex PCR; TCRdb's copy has only in-frame clones and lacks some. Of hundreds of thousands of clones listed, 75% to 90% are singletons. Specimen: PBMCs. These receptors originate from a woman younger than 35 in good health and CMV-seronegative.

On this clone itself: Other DNA sequences within the sample encode an identical CDR3. The chain is built from TRBV5-4 and TRBJ1-4; the match to TRBD1 covers 7 bases. Germline V lookup: CDR1 SGHNT, CDR2 YYREEE (reference sequence). V lost 0 bases to trimming and J lost 7 bases; unmatched junction nucleotides: 6. This CDR3 has 15 amino acids. The CDR3, as DNA: TGTGCCAGCAGCTTGGGCCAGGGGGTAGGTGAAAAACTGTTTTTT. Protein product: CASSLGQGVGEKLFF. Using reference TRBV5-4 and TRBJ1-4 for the parts outside the CDR3, the full variable domain is ETGVTQSPTHLIKTRGQQVTLRCSSQSGHNTVSWYQQALGQGPQFIFQYYREEENGRGNFPPRFSGLQFPNYSSELNVNALELDDSALYLCASSLGQGVGEKLFFGSGTQLSVL.

The chain links TRBV28 to TRBJ1-2; 7 nucleotides match TRBD1. CDR1 is MDHEN, CDR2 SYDVKM, per germline. The CDR3 spans 16 residues. Trimming at V came to 1 base and at J to 4 bases, leaving 9 bases not matched to a gene. The CDR3 spells CASSLSRQGRRYGYTF. CDR3 nucleotides: TGTGCCAGCAGTTTATCGCGACAGGGCCGGCGCTATGGCTACACCTTC.

The rearrangement links TRBV7-9 to TRBJ2-5; D may be TRBD2 (5 bases). This CDR3 spans 13 amino acids. V lost 1 base and J 6 bases, leaving 9 bases between the germline ends. Germline values: CDR1 SEHNR, CDR2 FQNEAQ (reference sequence). This CDR3 reads CASSLVASQTQYF. The CDR3 DNA sequence: TGTGCCAGCAGCTTAGTAGCGAGCCAGACCCAGTACTTC. Using reference TRBV7-9 and TRBJ2-5 for the parts outside the CDR3, the full variable domain is DTGVSQNPRHKITKRGQNVTFRCDPISEHNRLYWYRQTLGQGPEFLTYFQNEAQLEKSRLLSDRFSAERPKGSFSTLEIQRTEQGDSAMYLCASSLVASQTQYFGPGTRLLVL.

The CDR3 is CASSPVASSGANVLTF. CDR3 in DNA: TGCGCCAGCAGCCCCGTAGCAAGCTCTGGGGCCAACGTCCTGACTTTC. The gene calls are TRBV5-1 and TRBJ2-6; D call uncertain. V was clipped by 4 bases and J by 0 bases, with 11 bases between them. From germline, CDR1 is SGHRS and CDR2 YFSETQ. The CDR3 has 16 residues.

V gene TRBV11-2 combines with J gene TRBJ1-4; D is perhaps TRBD1 (5 bases). The CDR3 is 13 residues long. Germline loops: CDR1 SGHAT, CDR2 FQNNGV. V shed 5 bases and J shed 7 bases, with 11 bases lying between them. DNA of the CDR3: TGTGCCAGCAGCCCCTTTACAGGTGAAAAACTGTTTTTT. The encoded protein is CASSPFTGEKLFF.

The gene calls are TRBV9 and TRBJ1-1; perhaps TRBD1 as D (6 bases). The germline V gene has CDR1 SGDLS and CDR2 YYNGEE. CDR3 length: 15 residues. The V end lost 4 bases, the J end lost 5 bases, and 18 bases lay between the germline ends. DNA for the CDR3: TGTGCCAGCAGCCCCGAAACAGGGCGGGGGACTGAAGCTTTCTTT. This gives the protein CASSPETGRGTEAFF.

This rearrangement joins TRBV6-1 to TRBJ2-3; D is possibly TRBD2 (7 bases). This CDR3 has 13 residues. Trimming cost V 11 bases and J 3 bases, with 15 bases left between them. Germline assignment: CDR1 MNHNS and CDR2 SASEGT. The chain's CDR3 is CASGEGETDTQYF. The CDR3 DNA reads TGTGCCTCCGGGGAGGGGGAAACAGATACGCAGTATTTT.

In its sample, this clone was seen a few times. This chain joins TRBV5-4 and TRBJ2-1; a weak D match, TRBD2 (5 bases). Trimming left V 4 bases short and J 4 bases short, with 15 bases between. Germline CDR1 is SGHNT and CDR2 is YYREEE (reference sequence). The CDR3 contains 15 residues. Written as DNA, the CDR3 is TGTGCCAGCAGCCGGCGGGCAGGAGAATACAATGAGCAGTTCTTC. Amino acid sequence: CASSRRAGEYNEQFF.

This chain links TRBV6-5 with TRBJ2-2; D remains ambiguous. This CDR3 is 12 amino acids long. V was clipped by 8 bases and J by 0 bases, with 4 bases between them. The germline gives CDR1 MNHEY, CDR2 SVGAGI. The CDR3 DNA reads as TGTGCCAGCCGTGCGAACACCGGGGAGCTGTTTTTT. It yields the protein CASRANTGELFF.

The rearrangement uses TRBV28 and TRBJ2-3, with 7 nucleotides matching TRBD1. This CDR3 contains 13 residues. The V and J ends lost 7 bases and 2 bases, in that order; junction bases with no gene match: 3. Germline V CDR1 and CDR2: MDHEN, SYDVKM. The CDR3 sequence: CASTTGFTDTQYF. The CDR3, as DNA: TGTGCCAGCACGACAGGGTTCACAGATACGCAGTATTTT.

This chain uses TRBV27 with TRBJ1-2; 7 bases align to TRBD1. In germline, CDR1 is MNHEY, CDR2 SMNVEV (reference sequence). The CDR3 has 16 amino acids. V lost 5 bases to trimming and J lost 0 bases; unmatched junction nucleotides: 9. The CDR3: CASSPLGQPSNYGYTF. CDR3 coding DNA: TGTGCCAGCAGTCCCTTGGGACAGCCCTCTAACTATGGCTACACCTTC.

V gene TRBV28 combines with J gene TRBJ2-7; TRBD1 is a possible D gene (6 bases). CDR1 and CDR2 from the germline V gene are MDHEN and SYDVKM. The CDR3 runs to 14 residues. V was clipped by 7 bases and J by 3 bases, with 16 bases between them. The CDR3 nucleotides read TGTGCCAGCACCATACAGGGAATAGGCTACGAGCAGTACTTC. It yields the protein CASTIQGIGYEQYF. The full variable domain, with the rest looked up from reference TRBV28 and TRBJ2-7, is DVKVTQSSRYLVKRTGEKVFLECVQDMDHENMFWYRQDPGLGLRLIYFSYDVKMKEKGDIPEGYSVSREKKERFSLILESASTNQTSMYLCASTIQGIGYEQYFGPGTRLTVT.

The chain has TRBV5-5 and TRBJ2-3, with D perhaps TRBD1 (5 bases). V gave up 2 bases and J gave up 3 bases, with 13 bases separating them. From germline, CDR1 is SGHKS and CDR2 YYEKEE (reference sequence). The CDR3 runs 15 residues. The CDR3 region is CASSFRYKGTDTQYF. Here the CDR3 DNA reads TGTGCCAGCAGCTTTAGGTATAAGGGGACAGATACGCAGTATTTT.

This clone was seen more than once but under ten times. The chain has TRBV7-9 and TRBJ2-7, with 7 bases identical to TRBD1. Trimming at V came to 3 bases and at J to 2 bases, leaving 1 base not matched to a gene. Germline-derived CDR1 and CDR2 are SEHNR and FQNEAQ (reference sequence). The CDR3 contains 13 residues. This chain's CDR3 is CASSFGTAYEQYF. CDR3 DNA sequence: TGTGCCAGCAGCTTCGGGACAGCCTACGAGCAGTACTTC.

The chain joins TRBV5-1 to TRBJ2-3; 8 nucleotides agree with TRBD2. The germline V gene has CDR1 SGHRS and CDR2 YFSETQ. J lost 3 bases, V lost 7 bases, and 7 bases had no gene match. The CDR3 totals 14 residues. The CDR3 DNA reads TGCGCCAGCGGTAGGCGGGAGGAGACAGATACGCAGTATTTT. Translating gives CASGRREETDTQYF.

The rearrangement links TRBV19 to TRBJ2-3, with D unclear. From germline, CDR1 is LNHDA and CDR2 SQIVND (reference sequence). The CDR3 spans 11 residues. The germline V and J ends were trimmed by 7 bases and 4 bases, with 6 bases remaining between them. CDR3 residues: CASIFADTQYF. The CDR3, as DNA: TGTGCCAGTATTTTCGCAGATACGCAGTATTTT.

This sequence joins TRBV19 and TRBJ2-7, with TRBD2 matching over 9 bases. The CDR3 sequence is 13 residues long. V lost 2 bases and J lost 4; bases outside the gene matches: 0. CDR1 and CDR2 from the germline V gene are LNHDA and SQIVND (reference sequence). CDR3 nucleotides: TGTGCCAGTAGTATACTAGCGGGGTACGAGCAGTACTTC. As protein: CASSILAGYEQYF.

This clone was recorded once. V usage is TRBV5-5 and J usage is TRBJ1-4, with D unresolved. CDR1 and CDR2 from the germline V gene are SGHKS and YYEKEE (reference sequence). Trimming stripped 1 base from V and 7 bases from J, with 20 bases between. The CDR3 runs 17 residues. CDR3 DNA: TGTGCCAGCAGCTTGAAGGCTGCGGGTGGAATGGGTGAAAAACTGTTTTTT. Its protein product is CASSLKAAGGMGEKLFF.

This chain connects TRBV6-6 to TRBJ2-4; 9 bases are a match to TRBD1. Per germline, CDR1 MNHNY and CDR2 SVGAGI (reference sequence). The CDR3 is 15 residues long. J gave up 7 bases and V 5 bases, and 9 bases lay outside the gene matches. CDR3 residues: CASSARDRAGNIQYF. The CDR3 bases are TGTGCCAGCAGTGCCCGGGACAGGGCTGGGAACATTCAGTACTTC.

This rearrangement joins TRBV27 to TRBJ2-7; D is possibly TRBD1 (5 bases). CDR3 length: 14 residues. Germline CDR1 is MNHEY and CDR2 is SMNVEV (reference sequence). Trimming shortened V by 3 bases and J by 4 bases, and 13 bases separated the two germline ends. In nucleotides, the CDR3 is TGTGCCAGCAGTTTTGTAGGGGATCTATACGAGCAGTACTTC. It yields the protein CASSFVGDLYEQYF.

The chain has TRBV5-1 and TRBJ1-6; TRBD1 agrees at 9 bases. Germline trimming cut 0 bases from V and 9 bases from J; bases unmatched to any gene: 4. Germline values: CDR1 SGHRS, CDR2 YFSETQ. The CDR3 totals 15 residues. The CDR3 nucleotides read TGCGCCAGCAGCTTGGAGGGGACAGGGAGTTCACCCCTCCACTTT. This encodes CASSLEGTGSSPLHF. Complete variable domain (other parts from reference TRBV5-1 and TRBJ1-6): KAGVTQTPRYLIKTRGQQVTLSCSPISGHRSVSWYQQTPGQGLQFLFEYFSETQRNKGNFPGRFSGRQFSNSRSEMNVSTLELGDSALYLCASSLEGTGSSPLHFGNGTRLTVT.

J is TRBJ1-2 and V is TRBV13; no reliable D call. V was pared by 5 bases and J by 6 bases, with 16 bases between. From germline, CDR1 is PRHDT and CDR2 FYEKMQ (reference sequence). This CDR3 is 14 amino acids long. The CDR3 sequence: CASSAITSGDGYTF. CDR3 coding DNA: TGTGCCAGCAGCGCTATAACGTCCGGGGATGGCTACACCTTC.

This CDR3 is CASSLRTSGFGFGVNEQFF. The CDR3 bases are TGTGCCAGCAGCTTGAGGACTAGCGGTTTCGGGTTTGGCGTCAATGAGCAGTTCTTC. The chain couples TRBV7-2 to TRBJ2-1; 10 bases are shared with TRBD2. This CDR3 is built from 19 residues. V was clipped by 3 bases and J by 6 bases; unmatched bases: 17. Germline CDR1 and CDR2: SGHTA and FQGNSA.

The chain joins TRBV10-3 to TRBJ2-5; the match to TRBD2 covers 13 bases. The J segment lost 5 bases and the V segment lost 4 bases, leaving 16 bases of the junction unmatched. Germline CDR1 ENHRY, CDR2 SYGVKD. CDR3 size: 19 residues. The CDR3 here is CAISANPSLAGGSVETQYF. DNA for the CDR3: TGTGCCATCAGTGCGAACCCCTCACTAGCGGGAGGGAGTGTTGAGACCCAGTACTTC.